The 15 T cell receptor beta chains below come from one sample, sequenced in a study of shared clonotypes between healthy human individuals. TCRdb keeps only in-frame clones here, not all; method: immunoSEQ multiplex PCR. This sample yields about 2.1 million clones, of which 93% are seen a single time; about 1.5% belongs to the top ten. Positively selected for CCR7, the CD45RO-negative cells used as naive CD8 cells excluded terminally differentiated effector memory CD45RA+ cells. Sequencing was carried out using naive CD8+ T cells from PBMCs. The origin of the receptors is a man aged 18 to 29 in good health. Some clones in this sample may be carry-over from other donors' samples.

The chain uses TRBV27 and TRBJ2-3; possible D gene TRBD1, 5 bases. The CDR3 runs to 12 residues. V gave up 5 bases and J gave up 8 bases, with 11 bases separating them. CDR1 is MNHEY, CDR2 SMNVEV, per germline (reference sequence). CDR3: CASSDIRGTQYF. CDR3 bases: TGTGCCAGCAGTGATATTAGGGGTACGCAGTATTTT.

The chain couples TRBV6-1 to TRBJ1-5; D is possibly TRBD1 (6 bases). The CDR3 runs to 15 residues. Between the trimmed V and J ends, which lost 6 bases and 2 bases, there was a span of 14 bases. CDR1 and CDR2 from the germline V gene are MNHNS and SASEGT. CDR3 sequence reads: CASRLYRDRNQPQHF. For the CDR3, the DNA is TGTGCCAGCAGATTATACAGGGACCGCAATCAGCCCCAGCATTTT.

The chain employs TRBV27 and TRBJ1-1; D ambiguous. V lost 3 bases and J lost 1, with 9 bases in between. Germline V lookup: CDR1 MNHEY, CDR2 SMNVEV (reference sequence). This CDR3 contains 14 residues. CDR3 protein: CASSFQDPNTEAFF. DNA for the CDR3: TGTGCCAGCAGTTTTCAGGACCCGAACACTGAAGCTTTCTTT.

This clone was seen a single time. The CDR3 loop is CASSLETSGTSGMYEQYF. The DNA of the CDR3 is TGTGCCAGCAGCTTAGAAACCTCCGGGACTAGCGGGATGTACGAGCAGTACTTC. The chain joins TRBV13 to TRBJ2-7, with TRBD2 matching 13 bases. The CDR3 loop spans 18 amino acids. CDR1 PRHDT and CDR2 FYEKMQ come from the germline V gene (reference sequence). With 1 base clipped from V and 4 bases from J, the junction kept 10 bases outside the gene matches.

The chain has TRBV9 and TRBJ2-7, with TRBD2 matching 10 bases. Germline V CDR1 and CDR2: SGDLS, YYNGEE. This CDR3 has 13 residues. V shed 7 bases, J shed 2 bases, and the junction held 3 bases outside the gene matches. Written as DNA, the CDR3 is TGTGCCAGCGCCGGGACTAGCGCCTACGAGCAGTACTTC. Its translation is CASAGTSAYEQYF. Using reference TRBV9 and TRBJ2-7 for the parts outside the CDR3, the full variable domain is DSGVTQTPKHLITATGQRVTLRCSPRSGDLSVYWYQQSLDQGLQFLIQYYNGEERAKGNILERFSAQQFPDLHSELNLSSLELGDSALYFCASAGTSAYEQYFGPGTRLTVT.

The rearrangement links TRBV28 to TRBJ2-2, with D unresolved. This CDR3 has 15 amino acids. The germline V gene encodes CDR1 MDHEN and CDR2 SYDVKM. V was pared by 3 bases and J by 0 bases, with 8 bases between. CDR3 sequence: CASSLRNPNTGELFF. The CDR3 DNA reads as TGTGCCAGCAGTTTGCGAAATCCGAACACCGGGGAGCTGTTTTTT.

This clone was seen a few times. The chain joins TRBV5-6 to TRBJ1-5; D not resolved. CDR3 length: 12 residues. Looked up from germline, CDR1 is SGHDT and CDR2 is YYEEEE. Trimming took 1 base from V and 6 from J, leaving 5 bases between them. CDR3 nucleotide sequence: TGTGCCAGCAGCTTGTTTTCTCAGCCCCAGCATTTT. This gives the protein CASSLFSQPQHF.

The chain couples TRBV11-2 to TRBJ2-7; no clear D gene. The germline V and J ends were trimmed by 3 bases and 0 bases, with 12 bases remaining between them. The CDR3 has 15 residues. Per the germline V gene, CDR1 is SGHAT and CDR2 is FQNNGV. CDR3 loop: CASSFSGRSSYEQYF. As DNA, the CDR3 is TGTGCCAGCAGCTTCTCCGGCCGGAGCTCCTACGAGCAGTACTTC.

About this clone: The sample has other DNA sequences that encode this CDR3 too. CDR3 in DNA: TGTGCCAGCAGCTTAGAAAGAGATACGCAGTATTTT. It encodes CASSLERDTQYF. J is TRBJ2-3 and V is TRBV11-2; D is unresolved. CDR3 length equals 12 residues. V lost 0 bases and J lost 5, with 3 bases in between. Germline CDR1 SGHAT, CDR2 FQNNGV. The variable domain in full, completed from reference TRBV11-2 and TRBJ2-3, reads EAGVAQSPRYKIIEKRQSVAFWCNPISGHATLYWYQQILGQGPKLLIQFQNNGVVDDSQLPKDRFSAERLKGVDSTLKIQPAKLEDSAVYLCASSLERDTQYFGPGTRLTVL.

The V and J genes are TRBV4-1 and TRBJ2-5; the D gene is possibly TRBD2 (5 bases). Per germline, CDR1 MGHRA and CDR2 YSYEKL. The CDR3 length is 15 residues. Trimming removed 0 bases at V and 11 bases at J, with 19 bases between. CDR3 coding DNA: TGCGCCAGCAGCCAAGATGAGGGAGTTAGAAAGGAGCAGTACTTC. Translating gives CASSQDEGVRKEQYF.

The chain couples TRBV6-6 to TRBJ2-5; TRBD2 agrees at 7 bases. Germline V CDR1 and CDR2: MNHNY, SVGAGI (reference sequence). The CDR3 has 15 residues. With V trimmed by 4 bases and J by 13 bases, 18 bases remained unmatched. DNA for the CDR3: TGTGCCAGCAGTTTTCTTGGGGCCCGGGGGGAGTCCGCGTACTTC. Its protein product is CASSFLGARGESAYF.

The V and J genes are TRBV28 and TRBJ2-3; 7 bases are a match to TRBD1. The V gene's germline CDR1 is MDHEN and CDR2 SYDVKM. The CDR3 has 14 amino acids. With V trimmed by 6 bases and J by 6 bases, 9 bases remained unmatched. The CDR3: CASSLTGTWDTQYF. In DNA form, the CDR3 reads TGTGCCAGCAGCCTGACAGGGACCTGGGATACGCAGTATTTT.

This sequence joins TRBV29-1 and TRBJ1-2; TRBD1 is a possible D gene (6 bases). Per germline, CDR1 SQVTM and CDR2 ANQGSEA. V was clipped by 3 bases and J by 3 bases, with 17 bases between them. The length of the CDR3 is 15 residues. This CDR3 reads CSVDPRAGDYYGYTF. CDR3 sequence (DNA): TGCAGCGTTGACCCCCGGGCAGGGGACTACTATGGCTACACCTTC.

Concerning this clone itself: The sample has other DNA sequences that encode this CDR3 too. The rearrangement links TRBV5-6 to TRBJ2-3; tentative D call: TRBD1 (6 bases). Germline-derived CDR1 and CDR2 are SGHDT and YYEEEE. This CDR3 contains 13 residues. V was clipped by 0 bases and J by 4 bases, with 6 bases between them. The CDR3 DNA sequence: TGTGCCAGCAGCTTGGGGACAGCAGATACGCAGTATTTT. Protein sequence: CASSLGTADTQYF.

The rearrangement uses TRBV28 and TRBJ2-7; TRBD1 agrees at 8 bases. The germline V gene encodes CDR1 MDHEN and CDR2 SYDVKM. This CDR3 has 14 residues. V shed 5 bases, J shed 5 bases, and the junction held 8 bases outside the gene matches. The CDR3 is CASSDRDRPHEQYF. In DNA, the CDR3 is TGTGCCAGCAGTGACCGGGACAGGCCCCACGAGCAGTACTTC.